This T cell receptor (beta chain) was sequenced in a study of blood T cell repertoires in COVID-19. Measured with immunoSEQ multiplex PCR; TCRdb has only the in-frame clones, and not every one. The table records 200,000 to 250,000 clones, 80% of them present only once. V was pared by 5 bases and J by 0 bases, with 8 bases between. Germline V gene lookup returns CDR1 SGHTA and CDR2 FQGNSA. The CDR3 runs to 15 residues. This clone was seen just once. The chain employs TRBV7-2 and TRBJ2-6, with D possibly being TRBD1 (5 bases). What was sequenced was peripheral blood. The receptor was derived from a human donor in a cohort sampled during active COVID-19. This chain's CDR3 is CASSQQVSGANVLTF. CDR3 DNA: TGTGCCAGCAGCCAACAGGTCTCTGGGGCCAACGTCCTGACTTTC.